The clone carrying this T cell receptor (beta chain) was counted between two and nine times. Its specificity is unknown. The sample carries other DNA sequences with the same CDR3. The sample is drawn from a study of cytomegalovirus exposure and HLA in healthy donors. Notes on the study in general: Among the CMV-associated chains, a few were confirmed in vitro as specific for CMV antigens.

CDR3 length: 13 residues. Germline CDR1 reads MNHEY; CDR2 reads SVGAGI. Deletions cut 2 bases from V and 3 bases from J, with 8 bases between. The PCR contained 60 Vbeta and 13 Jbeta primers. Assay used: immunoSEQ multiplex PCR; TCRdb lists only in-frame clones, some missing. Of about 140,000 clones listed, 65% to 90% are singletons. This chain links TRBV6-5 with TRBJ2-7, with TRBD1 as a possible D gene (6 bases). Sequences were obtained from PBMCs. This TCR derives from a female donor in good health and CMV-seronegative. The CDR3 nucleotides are TGTGCCAGCAGTTACCAGGGGAGCTACGAGCAGTACTTC. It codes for CASSYQGSYEQYF.